This T cell receptor (beta chain) was identified in a study of OX40 agonist ivuxolimab in advanced cancers. Across the whole study: Patient treatment consisted of intravenous ivuxolimab administration every 2 weeks at 0.01 to 10 mg/kg.

Measured with immunoSEQ multiplex PCR; TCRdb has only the in-frame clones, and not every one. The table includes more than 15,000 clones, around 80% detected once. Study conclusions and caveats: Among the nonresponders, some also had low normalized T-cell clonal expansion. Clones of CD4+ and CD8+ blood T cells grew by week 6 at doses of 0.1 to 3.0 mg/kg. It was not determined which antigens were specifically recognized by the peripheral T cells that had undergone clonal expansion.

Trimming left V 4 bases short and J 5 bases short, with 23 bases between. The CDR3 is 17 residues long. The germline V gene encodes CDR1 MNHEY and CDR2 SMNVEV (reference sequence). This clone was detected only a few times. Its specificity is not known. The sequence derives from an adult with an advanced solid tumor such as melanoma, head and neck, liver or kidney cancer. The V and J genes are TRBV27 and TRBJ2-5; D possibly corresponds to TRBD1 (7 bases). The sample was CD4+ or CD8+ T cells sorted from blood, taken in a trial of the OX40 agonist ivuxolimab. DNA for the CDR3: TGTGCCAGCAGTTCCCGACAGGGAGGTTTTGCTACGGAGACCCAGTACTTC. This encodes CASSSRQGGFATETQYF.